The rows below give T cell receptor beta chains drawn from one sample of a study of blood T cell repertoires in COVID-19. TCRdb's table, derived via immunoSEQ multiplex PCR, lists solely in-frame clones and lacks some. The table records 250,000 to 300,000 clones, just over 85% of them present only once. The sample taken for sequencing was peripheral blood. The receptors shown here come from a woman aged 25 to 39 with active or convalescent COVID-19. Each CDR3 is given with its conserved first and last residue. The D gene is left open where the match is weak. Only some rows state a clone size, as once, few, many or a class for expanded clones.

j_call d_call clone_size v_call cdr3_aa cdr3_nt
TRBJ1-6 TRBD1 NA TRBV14 CASSQVSGQGGPLHF TGTGCCAGCAGCCAAGTCTCCGGACAGGGGGGACCCCTCCACTTT
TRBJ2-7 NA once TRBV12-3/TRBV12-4 CASSPSGVHEQYF TGTGCCAGCAGCCCCTCAGGGGTTCACGAGCAGTACTTC
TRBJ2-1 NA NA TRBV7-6 CATQREPSSYNEQFF TGTGCCACTCAACGGGAGCCCTCCTCTTACAATGAGCAGTTCTTC
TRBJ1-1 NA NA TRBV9 CASSGGRGTEAFF TGTGCCAGCAGCGGGGGGCGAGGTACTGAAGCTTTCTTT
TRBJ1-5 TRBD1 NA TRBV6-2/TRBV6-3 CASSYWPQNRDRGFQPQHF TGTGCCAGCAGTTATTGGCCCCAGAACCGGGACAGGGGATTCCAGCCCCAGCATTTT
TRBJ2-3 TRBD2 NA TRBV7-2 CASSLNSGGVPDTQYF TGTGCCAGCAGCTTAAATAGCGGGGGGGTGCCAGATACGCAGTATTTT
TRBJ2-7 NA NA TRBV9 CASSLPRSYEQYF TGTGCCAGCAGCCTCCCGCGATCCTACGAGCAGTACTTC
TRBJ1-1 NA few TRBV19 CASSRAREIYTEAFF TGTGCCAGTAGTAGAGCCCGGGAGATATACACTGAAGCTTTCTTT
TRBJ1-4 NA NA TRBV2 CASKGGPNEKLFF TGTGCCAGCAAGGGAGGACCCAATGAAAAACTGTTTTTT
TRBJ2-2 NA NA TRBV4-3 CASSQDGGRPGELFF TGCGCCAGCAGCCAAGACGGGGGGCGTCCCGGGGAGCTGTTTTTT
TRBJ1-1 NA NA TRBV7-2 CASSLKGANTEAFF TGTGCCAGCAGCTTAAAGGGAGCGAACACTGAAGCTTTCTTT
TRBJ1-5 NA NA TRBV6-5 CASSIDGSNQPQHF TGTGCCAGCAGCATTGACGGGAGCAATCAGCCCCAGCATTTT
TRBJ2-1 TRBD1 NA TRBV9 CASSVTGTAFNEQFF TGTGCCAGCAGCGTAACCGGGACAGCCTTTAATGAGCAGTTCTTC
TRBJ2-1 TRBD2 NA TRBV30 CAWSVWASGGSSYNEQFF TGTGCCTGGAGTGTTTGGGCTAGCGGGGGGAGCTCCTACAATGAGCAGTTCTTC
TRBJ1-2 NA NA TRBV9 CASSVGTHGDYGYTF TGTGCCAGCAGCGTGGGGACTCACGGGGACTATGGCTACACCTTC
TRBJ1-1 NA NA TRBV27 CASSFRSPNTEAFF TGTGCCAGCAGTTTTAGATCCCCGAACACTGAAGCTTTCTTT
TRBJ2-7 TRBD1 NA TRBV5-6 CASRGFRQGAYEQYF TGTGCCAGCAGAGGCTTCCGACAGGGGGCCTACGAGCAGTACTTC
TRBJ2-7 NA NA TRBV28 CASSPHYEQYF TGTGCCAGCAGTCCACACTACGAGCAGTACTTC
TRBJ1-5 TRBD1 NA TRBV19 CASSTHRGDQPQHF TGTGCCAGTAGTACGCACAGGGGAGATCAGCCCCAGCATTTT
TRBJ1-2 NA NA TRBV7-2 CASSLGRGSNYGYTF TGTGCCAGCAGCTTAGGTAGGGGGAGTAACTATGGCTACACCTTC
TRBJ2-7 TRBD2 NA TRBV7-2 CASSLTSGFGEQYF TGTGCCAGCAGCTTGACTAGCGGGTTCGGGGAGCAGTACTTC
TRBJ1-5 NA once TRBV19 CASSIGRPPHQPQHF TGTGCCAGTAGTATTGGGAGGCCCCCGCATCAGCCCCAGCATTTT
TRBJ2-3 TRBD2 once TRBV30 CAWNMAGGTDTQYF TGTGCCTGGAACATGGCGGGAGGCACAGATACGCAGTATTTT
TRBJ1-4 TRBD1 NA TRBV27 CASSLFEGASLRQGTTTNEKLFF TGTGCCAGCAGTTTATTTGAGGGCGCAAGCTTGCGACAGGGGACGACAACTAATGAAAAACTGTTTTTT
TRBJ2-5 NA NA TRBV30 CAWSFRGQETQYF TGTGCCTGGAGTTTTCGGGGCCAAGAGACCCAGTACTTC
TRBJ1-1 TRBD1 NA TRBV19 CASIRTGGSTEAFF TGTGCCAGTATCCGGACAGGGGGGAGCACTGAAGCTTTCTTT
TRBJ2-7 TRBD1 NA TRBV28 CASSYRGLAYEQYF TGTGCCAGCAGTTACAGGGGTCTGGCCTACGAGCAGTACTTC
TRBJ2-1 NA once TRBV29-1 CSVRGSYNEQFF TGCAGCGTTAGGGGATCCTACAATGAGCAGTTCTTC
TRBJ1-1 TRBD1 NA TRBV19 CASSTRTGGISEAFF TGTGCCAGTAGTACCAGGACAGGGGGCATCTCTGAAGCTTTCTTT